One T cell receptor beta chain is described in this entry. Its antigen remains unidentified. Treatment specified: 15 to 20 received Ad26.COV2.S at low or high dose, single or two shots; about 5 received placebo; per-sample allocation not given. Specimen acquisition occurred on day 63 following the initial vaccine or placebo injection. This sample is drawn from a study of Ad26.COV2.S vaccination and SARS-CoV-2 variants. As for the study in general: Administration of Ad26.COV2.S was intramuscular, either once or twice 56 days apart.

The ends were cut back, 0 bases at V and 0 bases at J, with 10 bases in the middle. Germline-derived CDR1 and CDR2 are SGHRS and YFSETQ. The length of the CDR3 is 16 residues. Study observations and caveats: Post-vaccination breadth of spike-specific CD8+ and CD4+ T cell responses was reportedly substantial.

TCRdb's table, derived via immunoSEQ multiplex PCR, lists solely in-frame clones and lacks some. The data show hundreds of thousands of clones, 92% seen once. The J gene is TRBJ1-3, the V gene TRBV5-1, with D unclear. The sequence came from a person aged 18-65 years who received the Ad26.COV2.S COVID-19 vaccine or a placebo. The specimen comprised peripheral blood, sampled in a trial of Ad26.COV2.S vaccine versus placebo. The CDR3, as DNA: TGCGCCAGCAGCTTGGTATCCCGATACTCTGGAAACACCATATATTTT. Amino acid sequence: CASSLVSRYSGNTIYF.